The entry below gives a single TCR beta chain sequence along with its context. Its antigen remains unidentified. In germline, CDR1 is SGDLS, CDR2 YYNGEE. This CDR3 has 14 residues. V dropped 4 bases and J dropped 3 bases, with 11 bases sitting between them. These data come from a study of cytomegalovirus exposure and HLA in healthy donors. Study-level results: In a later analysis, compared with equally common non-associated chains, HLA-associated beta chains were more expanded.

Primers for the PCR totalled 60 Vbeta and 13 Jbeta. Repertoires were generated with immunoSEQ multiplex PCR, while TCRdb's copy carries only in-frame clones and drops some. This sample yields 150,000 to 200,000 clones, of which just over 75% are seen a single time; roughly 2.1% belongs to the top ten. The sample was PBMCs. This chain joins TRBV9 and TRBJ2-1, with D unclear. This receptor was taken from a woman aged 25 to 45 in good health and CMV-seropositive. The CDR3 sequence: CASSPQVLYNEQFF. CDR3 DNA sequence: TGTGCCAGCAGCCCCCAGGTTCTCTACAATGAGCAGTTCTTC.